This is a list of T cell receptor beta chains from one sample in a study of cytomegalovirus exposure and HLA in healthy donors. The repertoire was sequenced with immunoSEQ multiplex PCR; TCRdb's copy has only in-frame clones and lacks some. This sample has 250,000 to 350,000 clones; 75% to 85% occur once, and the top ten carry approximately 0.3%. The sequencing sample was made of PBMCs. The receptor set was obtained from a girl aged 2-10 years in good health and CMV-seronegative. Each CDR3 is given with its conserved first and last residue. Each record gives: J gene, D gene, V gene, clone size, CDR3 protein, CDR3 DNA. D genes are given only for firm matches. A row's size may be missing; if present it is once, few, many or a size class.

TRBJ2-3,TRBD1,TRBV27,NA,CASSFRGIGQGVSDTQYF,TGTGCCAGCAGTTTTAGGGGGATCGGACAGGGAGTTTCGGATACGCAGTATTTT
TRBJ2-3,NA,TRBV6-1,NA,CASSASSTDTQYF,TGTGCCAGCAGTGCTAGCAGCACAGATACGCAGTATTTT
TRBJ2-7,TRBD1,TRBV30,NA,CAWSAGTGRSGEQYF,TGTGCCTGGAGTGCCGGGACAGGGCGTTCTGGCGAGCAGTACTTC
TRBJ2-7,TRBD1,TRBV7-9,NA,CASSPRGTGERGPNEQYF,TGTGCCAGCAGCCCAAGGGGGACAGGGGAGCGCGGGCCTAACGAGCAGTACTTC
TRBJ1-2,NA,TRBV7-9,NA,CASSLADRPNYGYTF,TGTGCCAGCAGCTTAGCAGACAGACCGAACTATGGCTACACCTTC
TRBJ2-7,NA,TRBV11-2,NA,CASSLEGDEQYF,TGTGCCAGCAGCTTAGAAGGGGACGAGCAGTACTTC
TRBJ2-5,NA,TRBV15,NA,CATSRLPGSEGETQYF,TGTGCCACCAGCAGGTTACCGGGATCGGAGGGGGAGACCCAGTACTTC
TRBJ1-3,TRBD1,TRBV7-9,NA,CASRKELGTGRFSGNTIYF,TGTGCCAGCAGAAAAGAGTTAGGGACAGGGAGGTTTTCTGGAAACACCATATATTTT
TRBJ1-2,NA,TRBV30,NA,CAWSRGFLANYGYTF,TGTGCCTGGAGTCGAGGATTTCTCGCTAACTATGGCTACACCTTC
TRBJ1-1,TRBD1,TRBV28,NA,CASPGTGELNTEAFF,TGTGCCAGCCCCGGGACAGGCGAATTGAACACTGAAGCTTTCTTT
TRBJ1-1,NA,TRBV2,few,CASSGGMNTEAFF,TGTGCCAGCAGTGGAGGGATGAACACTGAAGCTTTCTTT
TRBJ2-1,NA,TRBV10-3,NA,CAISEVGARPYNEQFF,TGTGCCATCAGTGAAGTGGGGGCGCGGCCCTACAATGAGCAGTTCTTC
TRBJ1-5,TRBD1,TRBV27,NA,CASSSDRGRQLGQPQHF,TGTGCCAGCAGTTCGGACAGGGGAAGGCAGTTAGGTCAGCCCCAGCATTTT
TRBJ2-1,NA,TRBV27,NA,CASSSNLVPYNEQFF,TGTGCCAGCAGCTCAAACCTAGTGCCCTACAATGAGCAGTTCTTC
TRBJ2-7,TRBD2,TRBV4-1,NA,CASSQFLEASGAYEQYF,TGCGCCAGCAGCCAATTCTTAGAGGCTAGCGGAGCCTACGAGCAGTACTTC
TRBJ1-1,TRBD1,TRBV10-2,NA,CASSESLNRGMAEAFF,TGCGCCAGCAGTGAGTCGTTAAACAGGGGAATGGCTGAAGCTTTCTTT
TRBJ2-1,TRBD2,TRBV6-1,NA,CASSEAWGLAGAYYEQFF,TGTGCCAGCAGTGAAGCCTGGGGACTAGCGGGAGCTTACTATGAGCAGTTCTTC
TRBJ2-7,NA,TRBV28,few,CASSLSGTIYEQYF,TGTGCCAGCAGTTTATCGGGAACCATTTACGAGCAGTACTTC
TRBJ1-2,NA,TRBV28,NA,CASSSPRSAGYTF,TGTGCCAGCAGTTCCCCGCGGTCCGCTGGCTACACCTTC
TRBJ1-3,NA,TRBV9,NA,CASSVAGSQPPSGNTIYF,TGTGCCAGCAGCGTAGCAGGTTCTCAGCCTCCCTCTGGAAACACCATATATTTT
TRBJ1-4,NA,TRBV4-2,once,CASSQGQGVTNEKLFF,TGTGCCAGCAGCCAAGGCCAGGGCGTGACTAATGAAAAACTGTTTTTT
TRBJ2-7,NA,TRBV9,NA,CASSVTGSSYEQYF,TGTGCCAGCAGCGTCACGGGGAGCTCCTACGAGCAGTACTTC